These 3 T cell receptor beta chains were sequenced from one sample in a study of blood T cell repertoires in COVID-19 (dated by TCRdb to 2018 to 2020). Libraries were prepared through the immunoSEQ multiplex PCR assay. TCRdb obtained this table from immuneACCESS and retained in-frame rearrangements with V and J assigned. These tables miss some clones; where compared with another copy, unresolved V genes account for less than half of the shortfall, and the remainder is unexplained. For this sample there are around 260,000 clones; approximately 86% appear just once. The ten biggest clones cover about 0.7% of the sample. The sequenced material came from peripheral blood. The receptor set was obtained from a human donor in a cohort sampled during active COVID-19.

V gene TRBV28 combines with J gene TRBJ1-2, with TRBD1 matching 11 bases. Unmatched junction bases numbered 4, after V lost 4 bases and J lost 3 bases. There are 15 residues in the CDR3. Germline CDR1 and CDR2: MDHEN and SYDVKM. CDR3 sequence: CASSSPGQGDYGYTF. DNA for the CDR3: TGTGCCAGCAGTTCTCCGGGACAGGGGGACTATGGCTACACCTTC.

The gene calls are TRBV7-9 and TRBJ1-2; 7 bases fit TRBD1. Germline-derived CDR1 and CDR2 are SEHNR and FQNEAQ (reference sequence). V shed 1 base, J shed 6 bases, and the junction held 5 bases outside the gene matches. This CDR3 spans 14 amino acids. Here the CDR3 DNA reads TGTGCCAGCAGCTTAGAGACAGGGTATAATGGCTACACCTTC. Its protein is CASSLETGYNGYTF.

CDR3 protein: CASSPGSSGSVYEQYF. The CDR3 region has the DNA TGCGCCAGCAGCCCCGGGTCTAGCGGGAGCGTCTACGAGCAGTACTTC. The gene calls are TRBV5-1 and TRBJ2-7; TRBD2 agrees at 10 bases. The CDR3 consists of 16 residues. Germline loops: CDR1 SGHRS, CDR2 YFSETQ. Trimming removed 4 bases from V and 3 bases from J; junction bases left unmatched: 10.